The clone carrying this T cell receptor (beta chain) turned up a few times. Its target is unknown. This record comes from a study of cytomegalovirus exposure and HLA in healthy donors. Across the whole study: Out of roughly 170 million T cells, an earlier analysis found around 110 million unique TCR beta sequences in total.

Samples came from healthy bone marrow donors. Trimming cost V 5 bases and J 0 bases, with 13 bases left between them. The CDR3 has 16 residues. Germline V CDR1 and CDR2: SGHVS, FNYEAQ. The study's findings and limits: Accurate predictions that matched the HLA-A and HLA-B alleles of most subjects were reportedly made from TCR beta sequences.

A multiplex PCR was run with 60 Vbeta primers and 13 Jbeta primers. The protocol was immunoSEQ multiplex PCR, while the TCRdb copy is restricted to in-frame clones and leaves out a portion. This sample carries about 78,000 clones, over 70% of them seen once, and the ten largest clones take 0.85% to 1.3%. This TCR came from a male donor in good health and CMV-seronegative. Sequencing was done on a sample of PBMCs. This rearrangement joins TRBV7-6 to TRBJ2-2; maybe TRBD2 (6 bases). Here the CDR3 DNA reads TGTGCCAGCAGCCCCCGAGGAGGGGCGAACACCGGGGAGCTGTTTTTT. Protein sequence: CASSPRGGANTGELFF.